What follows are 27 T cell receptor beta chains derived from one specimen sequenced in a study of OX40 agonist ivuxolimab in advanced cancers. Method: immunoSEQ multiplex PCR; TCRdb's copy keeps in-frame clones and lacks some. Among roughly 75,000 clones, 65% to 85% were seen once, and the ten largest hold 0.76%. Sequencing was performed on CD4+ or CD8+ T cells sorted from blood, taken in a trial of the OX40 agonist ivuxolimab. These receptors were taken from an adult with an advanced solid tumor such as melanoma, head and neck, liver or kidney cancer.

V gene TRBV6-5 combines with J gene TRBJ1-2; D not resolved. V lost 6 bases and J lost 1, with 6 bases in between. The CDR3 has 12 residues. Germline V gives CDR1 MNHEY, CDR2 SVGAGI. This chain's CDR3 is CASRTINYGYTF. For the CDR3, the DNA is TGTGCCAGCAGGACTATTAACTATGGCTACACCTTC.

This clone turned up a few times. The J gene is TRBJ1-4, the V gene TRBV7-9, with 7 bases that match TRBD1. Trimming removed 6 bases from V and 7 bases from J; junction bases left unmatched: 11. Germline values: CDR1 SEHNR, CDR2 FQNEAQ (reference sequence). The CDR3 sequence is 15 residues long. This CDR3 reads CASRSPRDSSEKLFF. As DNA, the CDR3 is TGTGCCAGCAGATCCCCCCGGGACAGCAGTGAAAAACTGTTTTTT.

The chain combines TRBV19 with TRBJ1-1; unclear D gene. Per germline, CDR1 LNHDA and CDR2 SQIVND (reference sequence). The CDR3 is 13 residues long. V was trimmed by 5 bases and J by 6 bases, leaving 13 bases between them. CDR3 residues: CASSAGRSPEAFF. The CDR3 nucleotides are TGTGCCAGTAGTGCGGGGAGGAGTCCTGAAGCTTTCTTT.

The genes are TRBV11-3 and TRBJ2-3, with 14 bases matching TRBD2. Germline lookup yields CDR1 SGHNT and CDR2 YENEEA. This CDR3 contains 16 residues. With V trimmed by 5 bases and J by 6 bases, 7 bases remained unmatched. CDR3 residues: CASSPGTSGGPDTQYF. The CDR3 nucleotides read TGTGCCAGCAGCCCAGGGACTAGCGGGGGTCCGGATACGCAGTATTTT.

The CDR3 DNA sequence: TGTGCCAGCTCTAGGCTAGCGGGAGAGGGAGATACGCAGTATTTT. Amino acids: CASSRLAGEGDTQYF. The chain combines TRBV7-3 with TRBJ2-3; the match to TRBD2 covers 10 bases. The germline V gene has CDR1 SGHTA and CDR2 FQGTGA. V dropped 8 bases and J dropped 5; count of bases not matched to a gene: 10. The CDR3 covers 15 residues.

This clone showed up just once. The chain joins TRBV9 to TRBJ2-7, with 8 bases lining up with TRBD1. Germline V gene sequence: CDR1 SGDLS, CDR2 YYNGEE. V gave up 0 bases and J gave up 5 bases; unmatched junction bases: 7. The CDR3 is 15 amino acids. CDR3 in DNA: TGTGCCAGCAGCGTAGCCGACAGGGGTCTCGACGAGCAGTACTTC. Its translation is CASSVADRGLDEQYF. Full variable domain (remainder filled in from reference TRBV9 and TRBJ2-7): DSGVTQTPKHLITATGQRVTLRCSPRSGDLSVYWYQQSLDQGLQFLIQYYNGEERAKGNILERFSAQQFPDLHSELNLSSLELGDSALYFCASSVADRGLDEQYFGPGTRLTVT.

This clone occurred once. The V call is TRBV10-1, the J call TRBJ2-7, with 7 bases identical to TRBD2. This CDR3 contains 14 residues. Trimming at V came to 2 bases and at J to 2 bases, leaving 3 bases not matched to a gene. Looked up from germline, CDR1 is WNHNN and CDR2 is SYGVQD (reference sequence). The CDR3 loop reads CASSERLAAYEQYF. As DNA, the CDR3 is TGCGCCAGCAGTGAGCGGCTAGCGGCCTACGAGCAGTACTTC.

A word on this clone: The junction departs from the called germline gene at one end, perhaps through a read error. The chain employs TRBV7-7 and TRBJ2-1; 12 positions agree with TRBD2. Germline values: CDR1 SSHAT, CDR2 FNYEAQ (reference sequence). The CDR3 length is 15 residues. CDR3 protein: CASSVGLAGYNEQFF. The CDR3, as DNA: TGTGCTAGCAGCGTGGGACTAGCGGGTTACAATGAGCAGTTCTTC.

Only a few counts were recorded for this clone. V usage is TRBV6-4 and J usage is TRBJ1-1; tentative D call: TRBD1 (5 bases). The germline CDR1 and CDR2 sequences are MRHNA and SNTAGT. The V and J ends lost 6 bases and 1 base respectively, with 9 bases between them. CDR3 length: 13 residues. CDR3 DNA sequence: TGTGCCAGCAGGGGGGAGAAGAACACTGAAGCTTTCTTT. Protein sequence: CASRGEKNTEAFF.

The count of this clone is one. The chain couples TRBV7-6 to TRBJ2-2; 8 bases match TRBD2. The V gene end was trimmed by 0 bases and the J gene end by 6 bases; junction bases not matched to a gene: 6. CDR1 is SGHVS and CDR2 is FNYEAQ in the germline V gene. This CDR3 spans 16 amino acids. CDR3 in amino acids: CASSLASSGSSGELFF. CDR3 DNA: TGTGCCAGCAGCTTAGCGTCCAGCGGGAGTTCCGGGGAGCTGTTTTTT.

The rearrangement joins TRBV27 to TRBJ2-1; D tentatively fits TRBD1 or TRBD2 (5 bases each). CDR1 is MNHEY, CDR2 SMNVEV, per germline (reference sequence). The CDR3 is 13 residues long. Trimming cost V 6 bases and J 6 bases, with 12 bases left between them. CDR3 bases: TGTGCCAGCAGGGTGACCGGGACCAATGAGCAGTTCTTC. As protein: CASRVTGTNEQFF.

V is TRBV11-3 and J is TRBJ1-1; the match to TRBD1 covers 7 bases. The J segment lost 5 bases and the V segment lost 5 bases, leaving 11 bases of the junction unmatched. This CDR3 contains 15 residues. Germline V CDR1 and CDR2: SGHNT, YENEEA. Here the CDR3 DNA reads TGTGCCAGCAGCGGGAGGGGGCGAGGTGGAACTGAAGCTTTCTTT. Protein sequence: CASSGRGRGGTEAFF.

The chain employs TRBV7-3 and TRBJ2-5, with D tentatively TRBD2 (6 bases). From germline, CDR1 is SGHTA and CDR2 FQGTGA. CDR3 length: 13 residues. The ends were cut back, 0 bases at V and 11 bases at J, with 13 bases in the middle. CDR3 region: CASSLTDGTPQYF. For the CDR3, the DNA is TGTGCCAGCAGCTTAACGGACGGGACTCCTCAGTACTTC.

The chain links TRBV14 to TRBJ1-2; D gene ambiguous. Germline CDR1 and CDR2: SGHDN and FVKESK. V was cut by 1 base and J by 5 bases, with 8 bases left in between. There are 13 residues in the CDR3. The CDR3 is CASSQGGIYGYTF. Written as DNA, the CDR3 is TGTGCCAGCAGCCAAGGAGGGATTTATGGCTACACCTTC.

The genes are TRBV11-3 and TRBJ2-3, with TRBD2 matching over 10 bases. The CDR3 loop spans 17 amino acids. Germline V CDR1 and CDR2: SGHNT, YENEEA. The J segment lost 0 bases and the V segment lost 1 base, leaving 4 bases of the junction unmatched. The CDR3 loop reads CASSLAMTSGSTDTQYF. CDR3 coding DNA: TGTGCCAGCAGCTTAGCGATGACTAGCGGGAGCACAGATACGCAGTATTTT.

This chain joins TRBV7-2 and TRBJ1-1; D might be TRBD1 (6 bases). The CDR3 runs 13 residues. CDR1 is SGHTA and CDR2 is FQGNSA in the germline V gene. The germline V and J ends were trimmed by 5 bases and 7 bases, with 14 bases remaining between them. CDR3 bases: TGTGCCAGCAGCATTACAGGGCTACTTGAAGCTTTCTTT. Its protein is CASSITGLLEAFF.

CDR3 bases: TGTGCCAGCAGTGTCAGGGGGCGATGGGACTATGGCTACACCTTC. It is translated as CASSVRGRWDYGYTF. This chain uses TRBV28 with TRBJ1-2; 8 bases fit TRBD1. Germline values: CDR1 MDHEN, CDR2 SYDVKM. The CDR3 consists of 15 residues. The V gene end was trimmed by 5 bases and the J gene end by 3 bases; junction bases not matched to a gene: 8.

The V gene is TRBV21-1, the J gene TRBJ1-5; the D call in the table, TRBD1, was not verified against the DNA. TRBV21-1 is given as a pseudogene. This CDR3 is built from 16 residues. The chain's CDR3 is CASRFQGKSVDQPQHF. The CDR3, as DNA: TGTGCCAGCAGGTTCCAGGGGAAATCGGTTGATCAGCCCCAGCATTTT.

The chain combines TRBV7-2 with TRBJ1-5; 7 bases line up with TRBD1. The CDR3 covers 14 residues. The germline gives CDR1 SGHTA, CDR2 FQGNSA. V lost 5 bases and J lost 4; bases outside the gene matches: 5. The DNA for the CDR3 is TGTGCCAGCAGCCCCAGACAGGGAAATCAGCCCCAGCATTTT. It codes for CASSPRQGNQPQHF.

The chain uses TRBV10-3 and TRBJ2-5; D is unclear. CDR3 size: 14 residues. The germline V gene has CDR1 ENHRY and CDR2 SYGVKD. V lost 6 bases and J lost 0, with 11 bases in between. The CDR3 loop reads CAIRGERYQETQYF. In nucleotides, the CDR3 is TGTGCCATCAGAGGCGAAAGGTACCAAGAGACCCAGTACTTC.

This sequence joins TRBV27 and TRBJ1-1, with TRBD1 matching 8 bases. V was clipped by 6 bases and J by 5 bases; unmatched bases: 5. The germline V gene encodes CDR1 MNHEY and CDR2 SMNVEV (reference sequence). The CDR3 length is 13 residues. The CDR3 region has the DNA TGTGCCAGCAGAGACAGGGGTGGTACTGAAGCTTTCTTT. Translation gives CASRDRGGTEAFF.

The CDR3: CASRQTGSDTQYF. As DNA, the CDR3 is TGTGCCAGCAGACAGACAGGGTCAGATACGCAGTATTTT. The V call is TRBV14, the J call TRBJ2-3; 7 bases are shared with TRBD1. Per germline, CDR1 SGHDN and CDR2 FVKESK. With 6 bases clipped from V and 4 bases from J, the junction kept 4 bases outside the gene matches. This CDR3 has 13 amino acids.

CDR3 coding DNA: TGTGCCAGCAGTAAGGCGGGTCCGAACACTGAAGCTTTCTTT. This gives the protein CASSKAGPNTEAFF. The chain recombines TRBV25-1 with TRBJ1-1; D is undetermined. The V gene lost 5 bases and the J gene lost 1 base, with 11 bases spanning the gap. Germline values: CDR1 MGHDK, CDR2 SYGVNS. CDR3 length: 14 amino acids.

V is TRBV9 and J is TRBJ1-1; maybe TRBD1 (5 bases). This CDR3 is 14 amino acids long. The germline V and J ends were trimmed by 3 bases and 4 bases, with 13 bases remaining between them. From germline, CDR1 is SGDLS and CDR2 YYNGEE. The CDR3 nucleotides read TGTGCCAGCAGCGAGGGGAGTGGGAGCACTGAAGCTTTCTTT. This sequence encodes CASSEGSGSTEAFF.

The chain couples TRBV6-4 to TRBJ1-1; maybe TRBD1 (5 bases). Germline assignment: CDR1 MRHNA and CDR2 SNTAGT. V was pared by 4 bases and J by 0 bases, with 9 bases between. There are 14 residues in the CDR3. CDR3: CASSAGRVNTEAFF. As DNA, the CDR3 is TGTGCCAGCAGTGCGGGACGGGTGAACACTGAAGCTTTCTTT.

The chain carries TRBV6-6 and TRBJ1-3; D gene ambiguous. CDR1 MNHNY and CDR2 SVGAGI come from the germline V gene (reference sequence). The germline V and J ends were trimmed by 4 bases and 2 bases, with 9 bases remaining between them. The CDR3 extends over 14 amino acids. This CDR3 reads CASSFQYAGNTIYF. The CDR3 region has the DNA TGTGCCAGCAGTTTCCAGTACGCTGGAAACACCATATATTTT.

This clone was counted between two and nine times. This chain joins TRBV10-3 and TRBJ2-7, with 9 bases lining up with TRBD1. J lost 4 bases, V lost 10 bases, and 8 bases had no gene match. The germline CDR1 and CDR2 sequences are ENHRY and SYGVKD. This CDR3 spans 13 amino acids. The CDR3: CATSGQGGYEQYF. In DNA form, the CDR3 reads TGTGCCACGTCGGGACAGGGAGGGTACGAGCAGTACTTC.